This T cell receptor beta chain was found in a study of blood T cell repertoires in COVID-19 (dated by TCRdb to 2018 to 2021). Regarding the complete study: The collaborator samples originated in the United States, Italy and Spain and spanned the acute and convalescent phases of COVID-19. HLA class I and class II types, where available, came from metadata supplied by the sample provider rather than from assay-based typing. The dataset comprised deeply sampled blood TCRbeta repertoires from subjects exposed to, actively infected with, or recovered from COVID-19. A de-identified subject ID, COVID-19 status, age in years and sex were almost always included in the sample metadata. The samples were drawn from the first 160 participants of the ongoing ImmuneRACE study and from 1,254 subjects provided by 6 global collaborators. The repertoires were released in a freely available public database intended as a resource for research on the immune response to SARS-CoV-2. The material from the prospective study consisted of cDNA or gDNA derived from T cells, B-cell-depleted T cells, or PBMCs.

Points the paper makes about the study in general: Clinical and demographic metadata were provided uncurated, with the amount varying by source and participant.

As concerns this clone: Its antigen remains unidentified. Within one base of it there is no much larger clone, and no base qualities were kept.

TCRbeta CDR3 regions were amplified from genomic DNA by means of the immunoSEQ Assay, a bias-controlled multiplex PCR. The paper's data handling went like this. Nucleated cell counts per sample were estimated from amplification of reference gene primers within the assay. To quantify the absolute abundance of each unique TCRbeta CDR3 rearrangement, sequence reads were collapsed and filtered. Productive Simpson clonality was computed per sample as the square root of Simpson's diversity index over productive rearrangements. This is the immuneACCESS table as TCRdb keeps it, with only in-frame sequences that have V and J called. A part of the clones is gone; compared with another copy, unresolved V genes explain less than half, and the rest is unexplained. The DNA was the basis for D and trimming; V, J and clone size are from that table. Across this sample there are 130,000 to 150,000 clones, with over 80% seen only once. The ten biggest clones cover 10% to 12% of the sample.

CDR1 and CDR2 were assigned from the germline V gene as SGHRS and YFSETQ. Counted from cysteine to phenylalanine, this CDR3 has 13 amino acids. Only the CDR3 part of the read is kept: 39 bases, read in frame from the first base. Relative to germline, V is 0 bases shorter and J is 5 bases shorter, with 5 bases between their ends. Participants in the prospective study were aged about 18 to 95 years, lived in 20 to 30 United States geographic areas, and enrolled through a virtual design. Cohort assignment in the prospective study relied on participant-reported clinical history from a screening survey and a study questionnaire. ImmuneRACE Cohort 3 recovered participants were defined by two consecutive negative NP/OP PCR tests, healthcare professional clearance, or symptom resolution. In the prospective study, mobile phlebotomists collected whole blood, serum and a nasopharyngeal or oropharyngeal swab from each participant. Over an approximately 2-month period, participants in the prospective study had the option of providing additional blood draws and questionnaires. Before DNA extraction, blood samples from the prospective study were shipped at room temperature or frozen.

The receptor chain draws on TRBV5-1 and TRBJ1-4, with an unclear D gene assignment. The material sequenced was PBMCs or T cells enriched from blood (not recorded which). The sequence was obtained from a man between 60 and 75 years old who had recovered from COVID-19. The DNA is TGCGCCAGCAGCTTGGACAAGAATGAAAAACTGTTTTTT. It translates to CASSLDKNEKLFF.